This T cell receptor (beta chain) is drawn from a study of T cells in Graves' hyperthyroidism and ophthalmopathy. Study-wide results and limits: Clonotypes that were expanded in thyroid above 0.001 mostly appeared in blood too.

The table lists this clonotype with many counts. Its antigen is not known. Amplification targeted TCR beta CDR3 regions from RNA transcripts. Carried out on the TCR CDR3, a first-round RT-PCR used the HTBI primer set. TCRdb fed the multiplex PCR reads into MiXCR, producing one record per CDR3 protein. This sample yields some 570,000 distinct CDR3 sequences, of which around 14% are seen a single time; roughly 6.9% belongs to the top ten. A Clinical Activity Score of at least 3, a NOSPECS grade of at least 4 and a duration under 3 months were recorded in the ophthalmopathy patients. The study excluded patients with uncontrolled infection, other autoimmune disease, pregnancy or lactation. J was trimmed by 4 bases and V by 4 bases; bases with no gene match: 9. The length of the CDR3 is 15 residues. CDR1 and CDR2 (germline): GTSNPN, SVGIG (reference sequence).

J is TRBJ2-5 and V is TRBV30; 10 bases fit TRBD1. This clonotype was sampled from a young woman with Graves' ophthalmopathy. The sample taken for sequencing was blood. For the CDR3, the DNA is TGTGCCTGGACCCGACAGGGGGCGTGGGGAGAGACCCAGTACTTC. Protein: CAWTRQGAWGETQYF.